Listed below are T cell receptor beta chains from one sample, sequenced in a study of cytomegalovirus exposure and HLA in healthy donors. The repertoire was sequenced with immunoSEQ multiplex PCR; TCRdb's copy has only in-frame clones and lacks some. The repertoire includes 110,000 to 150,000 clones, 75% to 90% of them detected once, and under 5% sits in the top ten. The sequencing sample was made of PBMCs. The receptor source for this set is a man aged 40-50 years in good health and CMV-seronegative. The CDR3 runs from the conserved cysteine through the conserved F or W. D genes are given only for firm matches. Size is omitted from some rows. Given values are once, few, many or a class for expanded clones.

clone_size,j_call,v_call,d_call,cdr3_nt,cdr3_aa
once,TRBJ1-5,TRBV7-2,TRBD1,TGTGCCAGCAGCTTGTGGACAGGGGGCAATCAGCCCCAGCATTTT,CASSLWTGGNQPQHF
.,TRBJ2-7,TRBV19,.,TGTGCCAGTAGTAGAGACGCGGGGACAGATTCCTACGAGCAGTACTTC,CASSRDAGTDSYEQYF
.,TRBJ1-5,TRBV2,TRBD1,TGTGCCAGCAGCACAGACAGGGGAAGCAATCAGCCCCAGCATTTT,CASSTDRGSNQPQHF
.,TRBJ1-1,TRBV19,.,TGTGCCAGTAGAACCGGGGGGCGCTGGGACACTGAAGCTTTCTTT,CASRTGGRWDTEAFF
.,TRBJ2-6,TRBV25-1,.,TGTGCCAGCACCATAGGGGGTTCTGGGGCCAACGTCCTGACTTTC,CASTIGGSGANVLTF
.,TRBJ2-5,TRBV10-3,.,TGTGCCATCAGTGCCAGGTCAAGGGAGACCCAGTACTTC,CAISARSRETQYF
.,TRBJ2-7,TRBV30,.,TGTGCCTGGAGTACGAGCTCCTACGAGCAGTACTTC,CAWSTSSYEQYF
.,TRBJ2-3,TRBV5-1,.,TGCGCCAGCAGCTCCCGCCAGGGTGGAACAGATACGCAGTATTTT,CASSSRQGGTDTQYF
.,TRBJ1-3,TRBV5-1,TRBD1,TGCGCCAGCCCCTCCGGGACAGGGAGACCACCGAGCTCTGGAAACACCATATATTTT,CASPSGTGRPPSSGNTIYF
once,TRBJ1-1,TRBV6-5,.,TGTGCCAGCAGTCCGACCACAGTGAACACTGAAGCTTTCTTT,CASSPTTVNTEAFF
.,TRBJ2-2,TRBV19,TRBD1,TGTGCCAGTAGTATTACAGGGGGCCGGACCGGGGAGCTGTTTTTT,CASSITGGRTGELFF
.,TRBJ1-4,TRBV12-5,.,TGTGCTAGTGGTTTGGCCCCGAACCTAGCTGGGGAAAAACTGTTTTTT,CASGLAPNLAGEKLFF
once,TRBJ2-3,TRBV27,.,TGTGCCAGCAGTTTATCTCCTCAGGGCCCGGCAGATACGCAGTATTTT,CASSLSPQGPADTQYF
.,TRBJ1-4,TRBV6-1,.,TGTGCCAGCAGCGGTCAGGGTCGGGAAAAACTGTTTTTT,CASSGQGREKLFF
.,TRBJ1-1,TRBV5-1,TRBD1,TGCGCCAGCAGCTTGGCCGGGACAGGGGAAAACACTGAAGCTTTCTTT,CASSLAGTGENTEAFF
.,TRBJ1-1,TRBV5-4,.,TGTGCCAGCAGCTTAGGGGCCACCCCGAACACTGAAGCTTTCTTT,CASSLGATPNTEAFF
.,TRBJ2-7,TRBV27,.,TGTGCCAGCAGGGCAGAGGTAGTCTCCTACGAGCAGTACTTC,CASRAEVVSYEQYF
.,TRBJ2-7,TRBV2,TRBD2,TGTGCCAGCACTAGCGGGAGACCCTACGAGCAGTACTTC,CASTSGRPYEQYF
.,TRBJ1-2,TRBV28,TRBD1,TGTGCCAGCAGTCCGGGGACAGACCGAGAATATGGCTACACCTTC,CASSPGTDREYGYTF
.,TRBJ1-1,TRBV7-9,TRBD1,TGTGCCAGCAGCTTAGCGATAACAGGGGGAGACACTGAAGCTTTCTTT,CASSLAITGGDTEAFF
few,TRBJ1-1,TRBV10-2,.,TGCGCCAGCCTTGATACTCCAAGACTGAGCACTGAAGCTTTCTTT,CASLDTPRLSTEAFF
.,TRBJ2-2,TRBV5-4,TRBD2,TGTGCCAGCAGCCCCTTAGGTAGCGGGGGGGCTATAACCGGGGAGCTGTTTTTT,CASSPLGSGGAITGELFF
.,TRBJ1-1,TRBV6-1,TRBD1,TGTGCCAGCAGTGATTACAGGGGGAGCACTGAAGCTTTCTTT,CASSDYRGSTEAFF
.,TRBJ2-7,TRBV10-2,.,TGCGCCAGCAGTGAAGTTTTAGGGGCCGGCTACGAGCAGTACTTC,CASSEVLGAGYEQYF
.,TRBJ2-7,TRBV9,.,TGTGCCAGCAGCCAACAGGGATCGGGCGAGCAGTACTTC,CASSQQGSGEQYF
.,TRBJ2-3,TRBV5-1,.,TGCGCCAGCAGCTTGGGCACTACCACAGATACGCAGTATTTT,CASSLGTTTDTQYF
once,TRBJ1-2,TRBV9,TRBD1,TGTGCCAGCAGCATCCACCGGACAGGGCGGGACTATGGCTACACCTTC,CASSIHRTGRDYGYTF
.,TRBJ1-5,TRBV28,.,TGTGCCAGCAGTTTTGTAGGGAGGGATCAGCCCCAGCATTTT,CASSFVGRDQPQHF
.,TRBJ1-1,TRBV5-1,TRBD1,TGCGCCAGCAGCCGAAGCGGACAGGGGGGGACTGAAGCTTTCTTT,CASSRSGQGGTEAFF
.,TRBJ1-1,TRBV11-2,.,TGTGCCACCCAGGGAAGAAGCACTGAAGCTTTCTTT,CATQGRSTEAFF
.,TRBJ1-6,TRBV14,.,TGTGCCAGCAGCCAAGAAAGCCTCGTTTCACCCCTCCACTTT,CASSQESLVSPLHF
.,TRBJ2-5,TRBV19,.,TGTGCCAGTAGTTATGTGAGAGGAGAGACCCAGTACTTC,CASSYVRGETQYF
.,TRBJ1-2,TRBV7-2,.,TGTGCCAGCAGCTCGTCCCGTGACACGGGATATGGCTACACCTTC,CASSSSRDTGYGYTF
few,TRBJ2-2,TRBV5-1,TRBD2,TGCGCCAGCAGCGTACGGGACTATCACACCGGGGAGCTGTTTTTT,CASSVRDYHTGELFF
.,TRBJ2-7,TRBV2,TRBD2,TGTGCCACCATGGGGGGGGGAACGTACGAGCAGTACTTC,CATMGGGTYEQYF
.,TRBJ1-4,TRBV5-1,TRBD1,TGCGCCAGCAGCTTGGAACGAACAGGGGGCACTGAAAAACTGTTTTTT,CASSLERTGGTEKLFF
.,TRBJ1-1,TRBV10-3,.,TGTGCCATCAGTGAGCAGGACGCGGGTGAAGCTTTCTTT,CAISEQDAGEAFF
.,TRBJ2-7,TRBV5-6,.,TGTGCCAGCAGAAAGCAGGGGATTCTCTACGAGCAGTACTTC,CASRKQGILYEQYF
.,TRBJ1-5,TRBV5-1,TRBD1,TGCGCCAGCAGCGCCGGGACAGGGAACAATCAGCCCCAGCATTTT,CASSAGTGNNQPQHF
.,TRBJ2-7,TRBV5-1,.,TGCGCCAGCAGCTCGAGCTCCTACGAGCAGTACTTC,CASSSSSYEQYF
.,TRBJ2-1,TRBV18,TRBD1,TGTGCCAGCTCCCACGACAGGGGCGGCAATGAGCAGTTCTTC,CASSHDRGGNEQFF
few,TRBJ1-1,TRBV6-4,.,TGTGCCAGCAGTGTAACAGGGAACACTGAAGCTTTCTTT,CASSVTGNTEAFF
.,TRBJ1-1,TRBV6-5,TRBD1,TGTGCCAGCAGTTCAGGACAGGGGGCCATGAACACTGAAGCTTTCTTT,CASSSGQGAMNTEAFF
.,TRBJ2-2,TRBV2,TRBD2,TGTGCCAGCACGGGGCTAGCGGGGCAGAACGGGGAGCTGTTTTTT,CASTGLAGQNGELFF
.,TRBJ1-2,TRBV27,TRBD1,TGTGCCAGCAGTGCTCCAGGGGGTGGCTACACCTTC,CASSAPGGGYTF
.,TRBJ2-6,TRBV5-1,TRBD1,TGCGCCAGCAGCTTGGAGGGGGCGCCTGGGGCCAACGTCCTGACTTTC,CASSLEGAPGANVLTF
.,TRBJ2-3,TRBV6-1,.,TGTGCCAGCAGTGAATTCCGGCCGAGGGATACGCAGTATTTT,CASSEFRPRDTQYF
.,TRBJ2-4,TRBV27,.,TGTGCCAGCAGTACCTTGACAGGCGACAAAAACATTCAGTACTTC,CASSTLTGDKNIQYF
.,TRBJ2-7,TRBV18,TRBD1,TGTGCCAGCTCACCACTCCCCACCCGAGGACAGGGGCACTACGAGCAGTACTTC,CASSPLPTRGQGHYEQYF
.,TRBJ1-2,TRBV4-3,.,TGCGCCAGCAGCCAAGGTAGGGGAACGGACTATGGCTACACCTTC,CASSQGRGTDYGYTF
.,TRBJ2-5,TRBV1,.,TGCACCAGCAGCCGTGGCAGGGGGGCCAATGAGACCCAGTACTTC,CTSSRGRGANETQYF
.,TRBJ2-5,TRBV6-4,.,TGTGCCAGCACCCACGGCGCGGAAGGGGTACAAGAGACCCAGTACTTC,CASTHGAEGVQETQYF
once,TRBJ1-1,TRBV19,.,TGTGCCAGTAAGGAAAACGCGGGGACTGAAGCTTTCTTT,CASKENAGTEAFF
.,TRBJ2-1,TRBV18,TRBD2,TGTGCCAGCTCACCCTTAGCGGGGTCCTACAATGAGCAGTTCTTC,CASSPLAGSYNEQFF
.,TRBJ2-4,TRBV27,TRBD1,TGTGCCAGCAGTTCCTTCAGAGGACAGGGAATGAACATTCAGTACTTC,CASSSFRGQGMNIQYF